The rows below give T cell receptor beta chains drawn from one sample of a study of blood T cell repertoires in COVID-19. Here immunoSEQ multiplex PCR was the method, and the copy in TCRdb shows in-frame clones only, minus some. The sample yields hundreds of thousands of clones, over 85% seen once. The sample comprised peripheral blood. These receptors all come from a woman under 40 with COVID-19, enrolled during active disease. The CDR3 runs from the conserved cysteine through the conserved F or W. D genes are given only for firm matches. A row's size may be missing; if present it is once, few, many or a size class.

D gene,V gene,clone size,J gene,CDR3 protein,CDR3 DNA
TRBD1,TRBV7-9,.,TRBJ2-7,CASSLADRSIYEQYF,TGTGCCAGCAGCTTAGCGGACAGGAGCATCTACGAGCAGTACTTC
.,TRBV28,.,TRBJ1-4,CASLFRGSEKLFF,TGTGCCAGCCTTTTTAGGGGGTCTGAAAAACTGTTTTTT
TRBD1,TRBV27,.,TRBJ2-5,CASRRTGGSETQYF,TGTGCCAGCAGGCGAACAGGGGGATCAGAGACCCAGTACTTC
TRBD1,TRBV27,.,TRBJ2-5,CASKDRGETQYF,TGTGCCAGCAAGGACAGGGGTGAGACCCAGTACTTC
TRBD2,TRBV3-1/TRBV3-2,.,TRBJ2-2,CASSPTSQNTGELFF,TGTGCCAGCAGCCCGACTAGCCAAAACACCGGGGAGCTGTTTTTT
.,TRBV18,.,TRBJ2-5,CASSPARQQETQYF,TGTGCCAGCTCACCCGCCAGGCAGCAAGAGACCCAGTACTTC
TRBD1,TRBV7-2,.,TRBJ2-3,CASSFLTGGTDTQYF,TGTGCCAGCAGCTTCTTGACAGGGGGAACAGATACGCAGTATTTT
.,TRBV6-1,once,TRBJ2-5,CASSEFGWRAETQYF,TGTGCCAGCAGTGAATTTGGGTGGAGAGCGGAGACCCAGTACTTC
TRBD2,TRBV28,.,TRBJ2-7,CASSYGGGAFYEQYF,TGTGCCAGCAGTTACGGCGGGGGGGCGTTCTACGAGCAGTACTTC
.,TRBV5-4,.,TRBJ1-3,CASSFLRDSKGGNTIYF,TGTGCCAGCAGCTTTCTCAGGGATTCTAAAGGTGGAAACACCATATATTTT
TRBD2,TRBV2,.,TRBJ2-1,CASTADSGGAGEQFF,TGTGCCAGCACGGCCGATAGCGGGGGGGCCGGGGAGCAGTTCTTC
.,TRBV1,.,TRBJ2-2,CTSSQDTGTGELFF,TGCACCAGCAGCCAAGATACGGGCACCGGGGAGCTGTTTTTT
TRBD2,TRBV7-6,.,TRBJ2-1,CASSLRGDNEQFF,TGTGCCAGCAGCTTGCGGGGGGACAATGAGCAGTTCTTC
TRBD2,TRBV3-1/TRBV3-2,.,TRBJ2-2,CASSRFGGGPSTGELFF,TGTGCCAGCAGCCGGTTCGGCGGGGGGCCGAGCACCGGGGAGCTGTTTTTT
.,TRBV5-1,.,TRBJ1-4,CASSLTATNEKLFF,TGCGCCAGCAGCTTAACAGCAACTAATGAAAAACTGTTTTTT
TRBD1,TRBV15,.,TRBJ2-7,CATSRPVGQGSYEQYF,TGTGCCACCAGCAGGCCCGTAGGACAGGGTTCCTACGAGCAGTACTTC
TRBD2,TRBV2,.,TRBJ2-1,CASSKLAGGPDEQFF,TGTGCCAGCAGTAAGCTGGCGGGGGGCCCCGATGAGCAGTTCTTC
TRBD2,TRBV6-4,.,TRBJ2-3,CASRDGGEDTQYF,TGTGCCAGCAGGGACGGGGGGGAAGATACGCAGTATTTT
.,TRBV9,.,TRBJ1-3,CASSQRGNTIYF,TGTGCCAGCAGCCAGCGGGGGAACACCATATATTTT
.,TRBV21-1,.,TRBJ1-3,CARTGGRSGNTIYF,TGTGCCAGGACCGGGGGGAGGTCTGGAAACACCATATATTTT
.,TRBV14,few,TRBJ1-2,CASSRMPEGYGYTF,TGTGCCAGCAGCCGAATGCCCGAGGGCTATGGCTACACCTTC
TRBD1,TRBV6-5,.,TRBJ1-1,CASRTDRGGTEAFF,TGTGCCAGCAGAACGGACAGGGGAGGTACTGAAGCTTTCTTT
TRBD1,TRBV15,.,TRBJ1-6,CATSRDQGANSPLHF,TGTGCCACCAGCAGAGATCAGGGGGCTAATTCACCCCTCCACTTT
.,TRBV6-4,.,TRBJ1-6,CASSDSEGSGNSPLHF,TGTGCCAGCAGTGACTCGGAGGGATCCGGCAATTCACCCCTCCACTTT
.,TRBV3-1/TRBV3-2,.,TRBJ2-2,CASSRAVFTGELFF,TGTGCCAGCAGCCGAGCTGTCTTCACCGGGGAGCTGTTTTTT
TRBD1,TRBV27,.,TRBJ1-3,CASSLFGTGGFSSGNTIYF,TGTGCCAGCAGTTTATTTGGGACAGGGGGCTTTAGCTCTGGAAACACCATATATTTT